This record covers a single TCR beta chain. From germline, CDR1 is SGDLS and CDR2 YYNGEE. The CDR3 is 16 residues long. V was shortened by 2 bases and J by 0 bases, with 12 bases between the two germline ends. The sample originates from a study of blood T cell repertoires in COVID-19. Overall study: PBMCs, B-cell-depleted T cells, or T cells were the source of the cDNA or gDNA that made up the material.

In the original processing: Amplified reference gene primers provided the basis for estimating nucleated cell counts. The table came from immunoSEQ multiplex PCR; TCRdb's copy has only in-frame clones and leaves some out. V and J calls and clone size come straight from that table; D and trimming were deduced from the DNA. The sample shows roughly 130,000 clones, roughly 83% of them seen only once. The chain carries TRBV9 and TRBJ1-3; D perhaps matches TRBD1 (6 bases). Sequencing input: peripheral blood. This TCR came from a woman aged 50 to 65 with acute or convalescent COVID-19. In DNA form, the CDR3 reads TGTGCCAGCAGCGTTTCAGGGGCCAGCTCTGGAAACACCATATATTTT. Protein: CASSVSGASSGNTIYF.